This T cell receptor (beta chain) was sequenced in a study of blood T cell repertoires in COVID-19. Study in general: Spain, Italy and the United States supplied samples that represented acute and convalescent COVID-19.

This clone was seen a single time. This CDR3 has 14 amino acids. CDR1 is KGHDR, CDR2 SFDVKD, per germline. Trimming took off 3 bases at V and 6 bases at J, with 12 bases between the two ends. Original methodology: Reference gene primers were amplified, and this amplification served to estimate nucleated cell counts. The table came from immunoSEQ multiplex PCR; TCRdb's copy has only in-frame clones and leaves some out. V and J calls and clone size come straight from that table; D and trimming were deduced from the DNA. Among 110,000 or so clones listed, around 90% were seen once. The TCR comes from a human donor in a cohort sampled during active COVID-19. The chain couples TRBV24-1 to TRBJ2-3; D is uncertain. What was sequenced was peripheral blood. CDR3 amino acids: CATSDTQVRDTQYF. The CDR3, as DNA: TGTGCCACCAGTGATACTCAGGTTCGCGATACGCAGTATTTT.